Below are 21 T cell receptor beta chains sequenced from a single sample in a study of blood T cell repertoires in COVID-19. The assay was immunoSEQ multiplex PCR, and TCRdb's table has in-frame clones only and misses some. The sample carries approximately 100,000 clones, 91% recorded once. The sequenced sample was peripheral blood. The receptor set was obtained from a man between 45 and 60 years old with acute or convalescent COVID-19.

V gene TRBV5-1 combines with J gene TRBJ1-1, with D possibly being TRBD1 (6 bases). Trimming removed 0 bases from V and 0 bases from J, with 15 bases in between. The CDR3 length is 17 residues. The V gene's germline CDR1 is SGHRS and CDR2 YFSETQ. In nucleotides, the CDR3 is TGCGCCAGCAGCTTGGCAGTCCTACAGGGTATGAACACTGAAGCTTTCTTT. This sequence encodes CASSLAVLQGMNTEAFF.

This clone was observed a few times. V usage is TRBV5-4 and J usage is TRBJ1-5, with 8 nucleotides matching TRBD1. The CDR3 runs to 15 residues. The trim removed 4 bases at V and 7 bases at J, leaving 10 bases unmatched. The germline gives CDR1 SGHNT, CDR2 YYREEE (reference sequence). The CDR3 is CASSPDQGAGQPQHF. CDR3 bases: TGTGCCAGCAGCCCCGATCAGGGGGCCGGGCAGCCCCAGCATTTT. Drawing the rest from reference TRBV5-4 and TRBJ1-5, the complete variable domain is ETGVTQSPTHLIKTRGQQVTLRCSSQSGHNTVSWYQQALGQGPQFIFQYYREEENGRGNFPPRFSGLQFPNYSSELNVNALELDDSALYLCASSPDQGAGQPQHFGDGTRLSIL.

As regards this clone: Other DNA sequences in this specimen translate into the identical CDR3. The chain couples TRBV5-1 to TRBJ1-2; possibly TRBD1 for D (6 bases). The CDR3 is made up of 14 amino acids. V dropped 0 bases and J dropped 8 bases, with 14 bases sitting between them. CDR1 SGHRS and CDR2 YFSETQ come from the germline V gene. CDR3 nucleotide sequence: TGCGCCAGCAGCTTGGCCGGGACGGGGGGCGGCTACACCTTC. This sequence encodes CASSLAGTGGGYTF.

This sequence joins TRBV4-3 and TRBJ1-4, with 10 positions matching TRBD1. The CDR3 spans 15 residues. Germline V lookup: CDR1 LGHNA, CDR2 YSLEER. The V and J ends lost 1 base and 8 bases, in that order; junction bases with no gene match: 4. CDR3 DNA sequence: TGCGCCAGCAGCCAAGGACAGGGGGCTGGCGAAAAACTGTTTTTT. Translating it yields CASSQGQGAGEKLFF.

The chain carries TRBV28 and TRBJ1-5; the D is unclear. The CDR3 is 16 residues long. The V gene's germline CDR1 is MDHEN and CDR2 SYDVKM. V lost 5 bases, J lost 1 base, and 15 bases lay in between. CDR3 sequence reads: CASSPLGRRSNQPQHF. The CDR3 bases are TGTGCCAGCAGTCCCCTTGGGAGAAGGAGCAATCAGCCCCAGCATTTT.

The chain joins TRBV19 to TRBJ1-1; TRBD1 is a possible D gene (6 bases). The germline V and J ends were trimmed by 8 bases and 4 bases, with 11 bases remaining between them. Germline CDR1 LNHDA, CDR2 SQIVND (reference sequence). The CDR3 is made up of 12 amino acids. In nucleotides, the CDR3 is TGTGCCAGTTCACAGGGTTTCACTGAAGCTTTCTTT. Its translation is CASSQGFTEAFF. The variable domain in full, with the rest retrieved from reference TRBV19 and TRBJ1-1, is DGGITQSPKYLFRKEGQNVTLSCEQNLNHDAMYWYRQDPGQGLRLIYYSQIVNDFQKGDIAEGYSVSREKKESFPLTVTSAQKNPTAFYLCASSQGFTEAFFGQGTRLTVV.

V gene TRBV2 combines with J gene TRBJ1-5; D might be TRBD1 (5 bases). Germline loops: CDR1 SNHLY, CDR2 FYNNEI. The CDR3 spans 17 residues. The V and J ends lost 3 bases and 0 bases respectively, with 15 bases between them. The CDR3 here is CASSDPQGRYSNQPQHF. The CDR3 nucleotides are TGTGCCAGCAGTGATCCTCAGGGCCGGTATAGCAATCAGCCCCAGCATTTT.

V is TRBV4-2 and J is TRBJ1-2; 8 bases are shared with TRBD1. Germline V lookup: CDR1 LGHNA, CDR2 YNFKEQ. The CDR3 length is 13 residues. Trimming took 0 bases from V and 9 from J; bases not matched to a gene: 3. The CDR3 reads CASSQDRTGSYTF. CDR3 nucleotides: TGTGCCAGCAGCCAAGATAGGACAGGGAGCTACACCTTC.

The rearrangement links TRBV4-3 to TRBJ1-6; D is unclear. The CDR3 length is 15 residues. The V gene's germline CDR1 is LGHNA and CDR2 YSLEER. Trimming removed 2 bases at V and 5 bases at J, with 10 bases between. The CDR3 region has the DNA TGCGCCAGCAGCCAAATTCCGGGGAATAATTCACCCCTCCACTTT. Its protein product is CASSQIPGNNSPLHF.

The rearrangement links TRBV7-2 to TRBJ1-3; no clear D. The CDR3 has 14 residues. V lost 3 bases to trimming and J lost 8 bases, with 14 bases between them. From germline, CDR1 is SGHTA and CDR2 FQGNSA. The CDR3 protein is CASSFRSPGDTIYF. The CDR3 nucleotides are TGTGCCAGCAGCTTTCGATCCCCCGGGGACACCATATATTTT.

The gene calls are TRBV9 and TRBJ1-4, with 9 bases fitting TRBD1. The germline CDR1 and CDR2 sequences are SGDLS and YYNGEE. The junction had 13 bases not matched to a gene; V was cut back by 4 bases and J by 3 bases. This CDR3 is built from 18 residues. CDR3 residues: CASSSAGTGFASNEKLFF. The CDR3 DNA reads as TGTGCCAGCAGCTCTGCCGGGACAGGGTTTGCATCTAATGAAAAACTGTTTTTT. The full variable domain, in which reference TRBV9 and TRBJ1-4 provide the parts outside the CDR3, is DSGVTQTPKHLITATGQRVTLRCSPRSGDLSVYWYQQSLDQGLQFLIQYYNGEERAKGNILERFSAQQFPDLHSELNLSSLELGDSALYFCASSSAGTGFASNEKLFFGSGTQLSVL.

The chain uses TRBV4-2 and TRBJ2-5; maybe TRBD1 (6 bases). CDR3 length equals 16 residues. The V and J ends lost 1 base and 2 bases respectively, with 14 bases between them. Per the germline V gene, CDR1 is LGHNA and CDR2 is YNFKEQ. DNA of the CDR3: TGTGCCAGCAGCCAAGGGGGGCAGGGACCTCAAGAGACCCAGTACTTC. It is translated as CASSQGGQGPQETQYF.

The chain uses TRBV6-5 and TRBJ1-2, with D tentatively TRBD1 (5 bases). Germline V gives CDR1 MNHEY, CDR2 SVGAGI. The V gene lost 5 bases and the J gene lost 4 bases, with 14 bases spanning the gap. The CDR3 spans 14 residues. CDR3 in DNA: TGTGCCAGCAGTCCTCGGTCCGGGGGCTATGGCTACACCTTC. Encoded protein: CASSPRSGGYGYTF.

This chain uses TRBV19 with TRBJ1-5; no firm D call. CDR3 length: 13 amino acids. V was trimmed by 6 bases and J by 3 bases, leaving 9 bases between them. Germline CDR1 LNHDA, CDR2 SQIVND (reference sequence). DNA of the CDR3: TGTGCCAGTAGATGGCAGAACAATCAGCCCCAGCATTTT. This gives the protein CASRWQNNQPQHF.

The gene calls are TRBV7-6 and TRBJ2-6; no clear D. The CDR3 is 15 residues long. With 5 bases removed from V and 0 bases from J, the gap between germline ends came to 8 bases. CDR1 and CDR2 from the germline V gene are SGHVS and FNYEAQ. The CDR3 coding sequence is TGTGCCAGCAGCCCACAGCCCTCTGGGGCCAACGTCCTGACTTTC. Amino acid sequence: CASSPQPSGANVLTF.

J is TRBJ1-2 and V is TRBV4-1; 9 nucleotides align to TRBD1. CDR3 length: 15 amino acids. Losses at the gene ends were 0 bases for V and 5 bases for J; bases not matched to a gene: 4. Germline V lookup: CDR1 MGHRA, CDR2 YSYEKL. The CDR3: CASSQEGTGKYGYTF. The CDR3 nucleotides read TGCGCCAGCAGCCAAGAAGGGACAGGGAAATATGGCTACACCTTC.

This sequence joins TRBV6-4 and TRBJ2-7, with a possible D match to TRBD2 (6 bases). CDR3 length: 14 amino acids. In germline, CDR1 is MRHNA, CDR2 SNTAGT. V was shortened by 8 bases and J by 2 bases, with 16 bases between the two germline ends. In nucleotides, the CDR3 is TGTGCCAGCGGTGCGGGGAGGATGACCTACGAGCAGTACTTC. Amino acids: CASGAGRMTYEQYF.

The chain links TRBV5-1 to TRBJ2-2, with no clear D. CDR1 and CDR2 (germline): SGHRS, YFSETQ. The CDR3 consists of 12 residues. Trimming removed 0 bases at V and 7 bases at J, with 4 bases between. CDR3 amino acids: CASSLALGELFF. As DNA, the CDR3 is TGCGCCAGCAGCTTGGCCCTCGGGGAGCTGTTTTTT.

The chain links TRBV6-2 or TRBV6-3 to TRBJ1-1; D uncertain. Germline assignment: CDR1 MNHEY and CDR2 SVGEGT. V lost 0 bases and J lost 1, with 6 bases in between. CDR3 length equals 14 residues. The CDR3 DNA sequence: TGTGCCAGCAGTTACTCGCGAAAGAACACTGAAGCTTTCTTT. This sequence encodes CASSYSRKNTEAFF.

The chain recombines TRBV30 with TRBJ1-4; 9 bases fit TRBD1. This CDR3 is built from 16 residues. CDR1 and CDR2 (germline): GTSNPN, SVGIG (reference sequence). V was pared by 4 bases and J by 1 base, with 7 bases of the junction left unmatched. CDR3 in DNA: TGTGCCTGGAAACAGGACAGGGGTATAACTAATGAAAAACTGTTTTTT. Translated: CAWKQDRGITNEKLFF.

Only one count was recorded for this clone. The rearrangement links TRBV3-1 (or the pseudogene TRBV3-2) to TRBJ2-3; no clear D. CDR1 is LGHDT and CDR2 is YNNKEL in the germline V gene (reference sequence). This CDR3 spans 13 amino acids. With 8 bases removed from V and 0 bases from J, the gap between germline ends came to 9 bases. The DNA of the CDR3 is TGTGCCAGCGGGCAGATGAGCACAGATACGCAGTATTTT. Protein sequence: CASGQMSTDTQYF.